This record looks at one T cell receptor (beta chain) sequence and its context. Its antigen remains unidentified. V lost 10 bases, J lost 3 bases, and 18 bases stayed unmatched. The CDR3 contains 17 residues. The record originates from a study of CD8 T cells in ankylosing spondylitis. Study findings and constraints: Ankylosing spondylitis blood seemed to carry a telltale TCR beta motif made of under ten highly homologous variants. Before this, some motif variants had been reported in reactive arthritis synovial fluid and blood. CD8+ cells made up the disease-linked clones, which were relatively rare in peripheral blood.

One entry per CDR3 protein, called by TCRdb with MiXCR from the 5' RACE reads. The sample shows more than 300,000 distinct CDR3 sequences, approximately 8% of them seen only once. What was sequenced was blood, either unsorted or a sorted T cell fraction (not recorded which). The TCR comes from a male donor with ankylosing spondylitis. The rearrangement joins TRBV12-3 or TRBV12-4 to TRBJ2-1; TRBD2 matches at 7 bases. For the CDR3, the DNA is TGTGCCATCTTGTCCGGGGGAGGGCCAGAAATCTACAATGAGCAGTTCTTC. Translated: CAILSGGGPEIYNEQFF.